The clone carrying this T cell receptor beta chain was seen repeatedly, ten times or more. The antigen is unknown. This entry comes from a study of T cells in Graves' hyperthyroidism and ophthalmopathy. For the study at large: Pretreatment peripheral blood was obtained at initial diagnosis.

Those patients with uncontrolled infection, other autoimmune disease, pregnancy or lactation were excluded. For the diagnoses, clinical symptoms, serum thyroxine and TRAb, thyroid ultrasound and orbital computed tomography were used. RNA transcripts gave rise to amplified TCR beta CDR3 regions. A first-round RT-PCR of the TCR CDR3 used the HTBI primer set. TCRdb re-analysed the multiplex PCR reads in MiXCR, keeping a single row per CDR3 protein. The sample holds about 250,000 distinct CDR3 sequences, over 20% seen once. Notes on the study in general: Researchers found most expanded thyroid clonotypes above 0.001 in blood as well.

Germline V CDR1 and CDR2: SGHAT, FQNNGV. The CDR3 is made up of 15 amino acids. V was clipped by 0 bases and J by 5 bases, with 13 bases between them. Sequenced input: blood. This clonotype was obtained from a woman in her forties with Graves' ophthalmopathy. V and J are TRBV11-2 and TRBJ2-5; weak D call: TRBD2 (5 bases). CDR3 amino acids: CASSLDFGDYETQYF. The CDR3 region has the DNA TGTGCCAGCAGCTTAGATTTCGGCGACTACGAGACCCAGTACTTC.